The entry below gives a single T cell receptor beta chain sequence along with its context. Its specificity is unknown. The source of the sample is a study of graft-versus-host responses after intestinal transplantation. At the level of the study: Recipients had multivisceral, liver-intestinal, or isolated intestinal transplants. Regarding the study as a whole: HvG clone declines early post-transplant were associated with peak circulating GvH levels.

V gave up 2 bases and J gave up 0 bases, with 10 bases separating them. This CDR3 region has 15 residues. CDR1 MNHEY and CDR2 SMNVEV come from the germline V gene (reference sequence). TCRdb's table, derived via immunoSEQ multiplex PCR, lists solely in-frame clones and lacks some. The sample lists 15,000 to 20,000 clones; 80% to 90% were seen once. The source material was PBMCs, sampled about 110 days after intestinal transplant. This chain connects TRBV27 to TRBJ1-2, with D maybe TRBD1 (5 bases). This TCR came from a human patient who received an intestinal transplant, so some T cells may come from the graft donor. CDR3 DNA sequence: TGTGCCAGCAGTTTAAAGGGGACTACTAACTATGGCTACACCTTC. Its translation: CASSLKGTTNYGYTF.